The next 5 T cell receptor beta chains were all read from a single sample in a study of T cell repertoires in cytomegalovirus infection. TCRdb re-called the reads through MiXCR, storing one row per CDR3 protein. The sample carries approximately 220,000 distinct CDR3 sequences, about 40% recorded once. These TCRs' antigens remain unknown. The sequenced sample was CD8+ T cells from cultured PBMCs, obtained from culture after CMV antigen stimulation. These receptors all stem from a human donor in good health (CMV status not recorded). Some clones in this sample may be carry-over from other donors' samples.

The rearrangement joins TRBV4-1 to TRBJ1-3; 9 nucleotides align to TRBD1. Germline V CDR1 and CDR2: MGHRA, YSYEKL. The CDR3 length is 18 residues. Losses at the gene ends were 4 bases for V and 3 bases for J; bases not matched to a gene: 13. CDR3 in amino acids: CASSLMIPGQGSGNTIYF. DNA for the CDR3: TGCGCCAGCAGCCTCATGATCCCGGGACAGGGAAGTGGAAACACCATATATTTT.

Written as DNA, the CDR3 is TGTGCCAGCAGGGGAGATTATAGCAATCAGCCCCAGCATTTT. Translation: CASRGDYSNQPQHF. The chain has TRBV2 and TRBJ1-5, with D unclear. This CDR3 comprises 14 residues. V lost 6 bases and J 0 bases, leaving 9 bases between the germline ends. CDR1 SNHLY and CDR2 FYNNEI come from the germline V gene.

This chain joins TRBV12-3 or TRBV12-4 and TRBJ2-1; 8 bases agree with TRBD2. The length of the CDR3 is 18 residues. The J segment lost 1 base and the V segment lost 3 bases, leaving 11 bases of the junction unmatched. The CDR3 DNA follows: TGTGCCAGCAGTTTTGGTTCGCGCGGGAGGTGGTCCTACAATGAGCAGTTCTTC. Amino acids: CASSFGSRGRWSYNEQFF.

The CDR3 loop reads CASSSGLGLYSPLHF. The DNA for the CDR3 is TGTGCCAGCAGTTCAGGGTTAGGGTTGTATTCACCCCTCCACTTT. The chain joins TRBV6-5 to TRBJ1-6; perhaps TRBD1 as D (5 bases). Germline values: CDR1 MNHEY, CDR2 SVGAGI. The CDR3 length is 15 residues. V lost 4 bases, J lost 8 bases, and 15 bases lay in between.

The count of this clonotype is one. The chain employs TRBV7-3 and TRBJ2-1, with 10 nucleotides matching TRBD2. Per germline, CDR1 SGHTA and CDR2 FQGTGA. Trimming cost V 5 bases and J 5 bases; bases outside gene matches: 9. The CDR3 extends over 16 amino acids. The CDR3 nucleotides read TGTGCCAGCAGCCCCTCCCCTAGCGGGGGAAACAATGAGCAGTTCTTC. Protein product: CASSPSPSGGNNEQFF.